This T cell receptor beta chain was captured in a study of T cells in narcolepsy. At the level of the study: Patients with NT1 or NT2 and healthy control donors were enrolled. Notes on the study in general: Healthy controls reportedly lacked the autoreactive clonotypes serially found in patients' blood.

The V end was cut by 3 bases, the J end by 3 bases, with 18 bases between. The CDR3 runs 16 residues. From germline, CDR1 is LNHDA and CDR2 SQIVND (reference sequence). Remarks on this clone: Its target is unknown.

Repertoires were generated with immunoSEQ multiplex PCR, while TCRdb's copy carries only in-frame clones and drops some. Of some 32,000 clones in the sample, roughly 80% are singletons; the top ten hold more than 0.95%. The origin of this receptor is a human donor with narcolepsy. The material sequenced was CD45RA- memory CD4+ T cells from PBMCs. J is TRBJ2-7 and V is TRBV19; weak D call: TRBD2 (6 bases). Here the CDR3 DNA reads TGTGCCAGTAGTATTTCTTACCCCGCGGGGATCTACGAGCAGTACTTC. It yields the protein CASSISYPAGIYEQYF.